Sequencing of this T cell receptor (beta chain) was carried out in a study of blood T cells in healthy people across ages. As for the study in general: The capture of about one barcoded beta molecule per two T cells was achieved by template switching.

Germline V gene data show CDR1 as LNHNV and CDR2 as YYDKDF (reference sequence). The CDR3 covers 16 residues. V lost 0 bases and J lost 0, with 9 bases in between. In this sample, this clonotype turned up a few times. The authors ran a second PCR of roughly 6 to 12 cycles using a sample-barcoded 5' primer and a J-beta primer mix. Each CDR3 protein gets one entry after TCRdb re-called the 5' RACE reads with MiXCR. This sample yields 500,000 to 700,000 distinct CDR3 sequences, of which roughly 30% are seen a single time; approximately 14% belongs to the top ten. The sample, about 10 milliliters of peripheral blood, was drawn from each donor. Extractions gave at least 5 micrograms of total RNA per sample.

The source material was blood. This receptor was identified in a woman of 80 years or more in good health. The genes are TRBV15 and TRBJ2-1; D gene uncertain. CDR3 coding DNA: TGTGCCACCAGCAGAGATTTGGATAGCTCCTACAATGAGCAGTTCTTC. This sequence encodes CATSRDLDSSYNEQFF.